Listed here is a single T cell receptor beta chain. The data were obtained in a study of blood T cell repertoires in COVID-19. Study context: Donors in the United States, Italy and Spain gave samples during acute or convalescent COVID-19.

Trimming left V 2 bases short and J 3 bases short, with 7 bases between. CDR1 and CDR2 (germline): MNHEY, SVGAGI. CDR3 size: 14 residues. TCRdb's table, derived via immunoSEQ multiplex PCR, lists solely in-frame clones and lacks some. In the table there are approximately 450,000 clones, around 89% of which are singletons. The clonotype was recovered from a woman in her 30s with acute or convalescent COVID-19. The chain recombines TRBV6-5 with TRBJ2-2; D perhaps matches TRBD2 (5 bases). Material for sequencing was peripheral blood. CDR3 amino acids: CASSYNGDTGELFF. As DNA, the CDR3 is TGTGCCAGCAGTTACAACGGGGACACCGGGGAGCTGTTTTTT.